This T cell receptor (beta chain) was captured in a study of T cell responses to AZD1222 COVID-19 vaccine. Whole-study results and caveats: Spike-spanning, vaccine-associated CD4 TCRs were dominant at 160-218 and 743-854.

Turning to this clone: Its antigen is unknown.

The CDR3 consists of 17 residues. The V gene end was trimmed by 2 bases and the J gene end by 3 bases; junction bases not matched to a gene: 12. The germline CDR1 and CDR2 sequences are LGHDT and YNNKEL (reference sequence). Here immunoSEQ multiplex PCR was the method, and the copy in TCRdb shows in-frame clones only, minus some. In the table there are some 150,000 clones, 70% to 90% of which are singletons. This TCR was sampled from an adult in good health. Sample: peripheral blood, taken on day 0 of AZD1222 vaccination. The chain has TRBV3-1 (or the pseudogene TRBV3-2) and TRBJ2-5, with TRBD2 matching over 7 bases. CDR3 sequence reads: CASSQNPSGVKKETQYF. The CDR3 DNA follows: TGTGCCAGCAGCCAAAACCCCAGCGGGGTAAAGAAAGAGACCCAGTACTTC.